The T cell receptor beta chain described here comes from a study of vaccination and CD4 T cells after COVID-19. At the level of the study: Following dose two, a median about 72 days (range 14 to 241) passed before post-vaccine samples were taken.

This clonotype appeared once. Its matching antigen is unknown. Researchers used the Oncomine TCR Beta short-read assay to sequence DNA from cultured CD4+ T cells. MiXCR, run by TCRdb on the PCR reads, gives a single entry per CDR3 protein. Here the sample spans some 8,600 distinct CDR3 sequences, approximately 70% being singletons. V gave up 2 bases and J gave up 2 bases, with 10 bases separating them. CDR3 length equals 13 residues. Germline V gene data show CDR1 as DFQATT and CDR2 as SNEGSKA (reference sequence). Treatment reported: roughly nine-day PBMC culture with coronavirus spike peptide pools or control peptides (ViraFEST assay).

The chain couples TRBV20-1 to TRBJ2-7; the D gene is possibly TRBD2 (5 bases). The receptor comes from a human donor who had recovered from COVID-19. Sequenced input: CD4+ T cells from blood, cultured in vitro. The CDR3 coding sequence is TGCAGTGCTAGACAGGCGGGTGCCTACGAGCAGTACTTC. Encoded protein: CSARQAGAYEQYF.